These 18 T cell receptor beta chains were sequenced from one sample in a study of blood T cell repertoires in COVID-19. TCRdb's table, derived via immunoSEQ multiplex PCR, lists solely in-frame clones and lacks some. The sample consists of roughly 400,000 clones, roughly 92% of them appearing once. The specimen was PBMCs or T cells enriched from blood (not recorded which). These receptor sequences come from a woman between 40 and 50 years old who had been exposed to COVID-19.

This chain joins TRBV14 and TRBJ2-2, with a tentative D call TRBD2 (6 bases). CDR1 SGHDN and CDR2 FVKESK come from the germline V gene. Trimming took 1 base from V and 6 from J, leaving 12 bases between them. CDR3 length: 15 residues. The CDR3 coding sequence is TGTGCCAGCAGCCAAGGACTAGGATTCCCCGGGGAGCTGTTTTTT. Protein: CASSQGLGFPGELFF.

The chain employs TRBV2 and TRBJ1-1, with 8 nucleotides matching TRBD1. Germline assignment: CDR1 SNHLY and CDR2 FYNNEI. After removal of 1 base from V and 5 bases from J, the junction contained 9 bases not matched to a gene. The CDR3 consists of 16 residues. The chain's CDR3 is CASSEVEGTGETEAFF. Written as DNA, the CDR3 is TGTGCCAGCAGTGAAGTCGAGGGGACAGGTGAGACTGAAGCTTTCTTT.

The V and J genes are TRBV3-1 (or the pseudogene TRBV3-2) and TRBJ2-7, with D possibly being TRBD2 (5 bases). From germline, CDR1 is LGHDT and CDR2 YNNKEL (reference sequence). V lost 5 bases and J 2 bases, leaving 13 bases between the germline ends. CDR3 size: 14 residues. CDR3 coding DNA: TGTGCCAGCAGCTCACGGGAAGTGACCTACGAGCAGTACTTC. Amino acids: CASSSREVTYEQYF.

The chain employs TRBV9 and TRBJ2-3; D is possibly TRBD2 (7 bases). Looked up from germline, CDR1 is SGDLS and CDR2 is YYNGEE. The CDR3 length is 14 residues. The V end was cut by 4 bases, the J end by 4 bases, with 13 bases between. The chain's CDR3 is CASSLGGRADTQYF. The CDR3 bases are TGTGCCAGCAGCCTGGGGGGGCGTGCAGATACGCAGTATTTT.

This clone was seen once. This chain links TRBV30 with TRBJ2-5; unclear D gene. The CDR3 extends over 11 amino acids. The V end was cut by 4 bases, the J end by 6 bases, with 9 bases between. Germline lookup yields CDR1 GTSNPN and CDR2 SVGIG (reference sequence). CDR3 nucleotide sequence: TGTGCCTGGAAGGAGATGAAGACCCAGTACTTC. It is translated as CAWKEMKTQYF.

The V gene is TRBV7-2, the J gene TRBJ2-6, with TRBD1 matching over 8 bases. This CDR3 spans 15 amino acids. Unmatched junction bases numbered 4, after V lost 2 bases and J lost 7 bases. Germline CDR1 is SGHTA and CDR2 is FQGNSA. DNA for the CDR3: TGTGCCAGCAGCTTACTTGACAGGGGTGCCAACGTCCTGACTTTC. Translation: CASSLLDRGANVLTF.

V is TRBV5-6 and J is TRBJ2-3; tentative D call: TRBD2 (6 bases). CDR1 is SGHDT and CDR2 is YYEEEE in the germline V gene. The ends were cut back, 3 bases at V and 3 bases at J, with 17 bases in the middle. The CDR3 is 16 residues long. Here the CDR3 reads CASSWRIGGRTDTQYF. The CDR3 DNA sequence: TGTGCCAGCAGCTGGAGGATCGGGGGAAGGACAGATACGCAGTATTTT. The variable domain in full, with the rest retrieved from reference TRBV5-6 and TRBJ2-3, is DAGVTQSPTHLIKTRGQQVTLRCSPKSGHDTVSWYQQALGQGPQFIFQYYEEEERQRGNFPDRFSGHQFPNYSSELNVNALLLGDSALYLCASSWRIGGRTDTQYFGPGTRLTVL.

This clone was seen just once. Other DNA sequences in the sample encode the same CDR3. CDR3 bases: TGTGCCAGCAGTTCCACAGGAAACAATCAGCCCCAGCATTTT. This codes for CASSSTGNNQPQHF. The chain couples TRBV2 to TRBJ1-5; D possibly corresponds to TRBD1 (5 bases). Germline values: CDR1 SNHLY, CDR2 FYNNEI. Deletions cut 5 bases from V and 3 bases from J, with 11 bases between. The CDR3 is 14 amino acids.

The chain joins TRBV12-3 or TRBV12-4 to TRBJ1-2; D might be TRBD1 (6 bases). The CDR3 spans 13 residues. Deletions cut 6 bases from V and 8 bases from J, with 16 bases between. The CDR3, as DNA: TGTGCCAGCAGGGGAACAGGGTCTAAGGGCTACACCTTC. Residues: CASRGTGSKGYTF.

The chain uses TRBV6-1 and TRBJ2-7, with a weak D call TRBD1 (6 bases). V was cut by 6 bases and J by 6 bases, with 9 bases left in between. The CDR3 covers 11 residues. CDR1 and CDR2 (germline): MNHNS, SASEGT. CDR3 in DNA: TGTGCCAGCAGGAGCAGGGGCGAGCAGTACTTC. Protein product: CASRSRGEQYF.

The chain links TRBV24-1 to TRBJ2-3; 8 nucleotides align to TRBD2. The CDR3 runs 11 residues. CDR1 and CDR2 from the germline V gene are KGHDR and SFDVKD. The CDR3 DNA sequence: TGTGTGCGGGGGGGCACAGATACGCAGTATTTT. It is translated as CVRGGTDTQYF.

CDR3 nucleotides: TGTGCCAGCAGTGGCGGGACAGGGTACTATGGCTACACCTTC. Translation gives CASSGGTGYYGYTF. This chain links TRBV2 with TRBJ1-2; the match to TRBD1 covers 9 bases. CDR3 size: 14 residues. CDR1 SNHLY and CDR2 FYNNEI come from the germline V gene. V trimming: 4 bases; J trimming: 3 bases; junction bases outside the gene matches: 3. Full variable domain (outside the CDR3, taken from reference TRBV2 and TRBJ1-2): EPEVTQTPSHQVTQMGQEVILRCVPISNHLYFYWYRQILGQKVEFLVSFYNNEISEKSEIFDDQFSVERPDGSNFTLKIRSTKLEDSAMYFCASSGGTGYYGYTFGSGTRLTVV.

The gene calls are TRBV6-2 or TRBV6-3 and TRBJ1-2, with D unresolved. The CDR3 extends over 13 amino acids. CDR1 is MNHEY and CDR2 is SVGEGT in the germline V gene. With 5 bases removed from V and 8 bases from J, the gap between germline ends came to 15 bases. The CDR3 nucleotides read TGTGCCAGCAGTCAACCAGGCTTCTCGGGCTACACCTTC. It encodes CASSQPGFSGYTF.

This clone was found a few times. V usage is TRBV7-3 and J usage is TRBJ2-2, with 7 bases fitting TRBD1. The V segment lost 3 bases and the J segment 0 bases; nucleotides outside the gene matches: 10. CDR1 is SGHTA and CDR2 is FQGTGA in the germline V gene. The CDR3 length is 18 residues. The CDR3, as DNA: TGTGCCAGCAGCTTCGACCGGGACAGATATCCGAACACCGGGGAGCTGTTTTTT. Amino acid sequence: CASSFDRDRYPNTGELFF.

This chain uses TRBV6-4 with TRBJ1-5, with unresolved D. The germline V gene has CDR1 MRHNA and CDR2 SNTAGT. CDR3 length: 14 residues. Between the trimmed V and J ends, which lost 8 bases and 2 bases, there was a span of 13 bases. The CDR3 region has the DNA TGTGCCAGCGCTTTGGACTCCGGCAATCAGCCCCAGCATTTT. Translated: CASALDSGNQPQHF.

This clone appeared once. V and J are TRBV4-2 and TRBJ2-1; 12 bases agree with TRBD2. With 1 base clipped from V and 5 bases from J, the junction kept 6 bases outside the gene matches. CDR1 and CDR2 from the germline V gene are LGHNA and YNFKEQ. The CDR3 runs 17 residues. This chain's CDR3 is CASSQVTSGSRNNEQFF. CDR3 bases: TGTGCCAGCAGCCAAGTGACTAGCGGGAGTCGGAACAATGAGCAGTTCTTC.

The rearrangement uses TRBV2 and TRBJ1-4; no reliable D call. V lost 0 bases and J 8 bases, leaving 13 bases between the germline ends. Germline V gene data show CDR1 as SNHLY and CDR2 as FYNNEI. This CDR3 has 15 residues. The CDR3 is CASSEAPGIREKLFF. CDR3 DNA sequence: TGTGCCAGCAGTGAAGCACCGGGGATTCGGGAAAAACTGTTTTTT. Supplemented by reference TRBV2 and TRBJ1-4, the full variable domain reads EPEVTQTPSHQVTQMGQEVILRCVPISNHLYFYWYRQILGQKVEFLVSFYNNEISEKSEIFDDQFSVERPDGSNFTLKIRSTKLEDSAMYFCASSEAPGIREKLFFGSGTQLSVL.

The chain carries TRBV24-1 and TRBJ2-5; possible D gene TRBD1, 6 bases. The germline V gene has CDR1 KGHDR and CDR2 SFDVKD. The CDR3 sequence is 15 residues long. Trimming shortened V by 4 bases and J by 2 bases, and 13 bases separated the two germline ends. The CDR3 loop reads CATSEPDRFQETQYF. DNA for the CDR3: TGTGCCACCAGTGAGCCCGACAGGTTTCAAGAGACCCAGTACTTC.